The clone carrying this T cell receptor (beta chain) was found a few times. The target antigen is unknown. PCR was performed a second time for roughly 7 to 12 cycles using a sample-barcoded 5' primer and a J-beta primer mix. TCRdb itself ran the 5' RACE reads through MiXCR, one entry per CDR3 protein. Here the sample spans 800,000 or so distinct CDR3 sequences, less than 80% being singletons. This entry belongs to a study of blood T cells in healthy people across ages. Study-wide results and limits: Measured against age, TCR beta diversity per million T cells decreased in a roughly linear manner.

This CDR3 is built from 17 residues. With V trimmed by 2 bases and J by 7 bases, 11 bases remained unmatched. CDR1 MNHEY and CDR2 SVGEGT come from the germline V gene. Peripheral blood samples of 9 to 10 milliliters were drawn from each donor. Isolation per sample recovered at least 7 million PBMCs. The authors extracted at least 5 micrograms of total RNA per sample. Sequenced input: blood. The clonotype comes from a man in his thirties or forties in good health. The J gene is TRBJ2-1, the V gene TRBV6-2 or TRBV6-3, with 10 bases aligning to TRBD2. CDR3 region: CASSYDPAGGSKNEQFF. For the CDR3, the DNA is TGTGCCAGCAGTTACGACCCAGCGGGGGGGAGTAAAAATGAGCAGTTCTTC.